Listed below are T cell receptor beta chains from one sample, sequenced in a study of CXCR3-negative and CXCR3-positive naive CD8 T cells. Following a re-call of the 5' RACE reads, TCRdb has one entry per CDR3 protein and lacks DNA. The listing contains about 40,000 distinct CDR3 sequences. Sequenced input: memory CD8+ T cells from blood. The receptor source for this set is a human donor in good health. Some clones in this sample may be carry-over from other donors' samples. Each CDR3 is given with its conserved first and last residue. Each record gives: V gene, clone size, J gene, CDR3 protein. Part of the rows lack a size; the others show once, few, many or a class for expanded clones.

>TRBV7-2|NA|TRBJ2-1
CASSLEGLAHEQFF
>TRBV4-3|NA|TRBJ1-1
CASSQDRGMNTEAFF
>TRBV6-5|NA|TRBJ2-1
CASSYLGTSGPYNEQFF
>TRBV29-1|NA|TRBJ2-7
CSVELAGNYEQYF
>TRBV20-1|NA|TRBJ1-1
CSASQADTEAFF
>TRBV20-1|NA|TRBJ2-5
CSATGPSDYTSPGTQYF
>TRBV12-3/TRBV12-4|NA|TRBJ1-1
CASKLNWNTEAFF
>TRBV28|NA|TRBJ2-1
CASSFSWGSSYNEQFF
>TRBV7-8|NA|TRBJ1-2
CASSLDRGFHYGYTF
>TRBV6-1|NA|TRBJ1-1
CASSALPTGTEAFF
>TRBV19|NA|TRBJ2-3
CASSIDAGVFTQYF
>TRBV29-1|NA|TRBJ2-2
CSVEAGTENTGELFF
>TRBV14|NA|TRBJ2-3
CASSQDPDTLSSTDTQYF
>TRBV14|NA|TRBJ2-1
CASSRTGAPYNEQFF
>TRBV20-1|NA|TRBJ2-5
CSAPPSAGEETQYF
>TRBV6-4|medium-sized|TRBJ2-2
CASSDSTGAGELFF
>TRBV20-1|medium-sized|TRBJ2-7
CSARDLDEGAQQYF
>TRBV6-2/TRBV6-3|NA|TRBJ2-7
CASSYSNRDVDEQYF
>TRBV7-8|NA|TRBJ2-5
CASSRISGVQGETQYF
>TRBV29-1|NA|TRBJ1-1
CSAHGRGHGLVNTEAFF
>TRBV7-9|NA|TRBJ1-1
CASSFGVSLKNTEAFF
>TRBV29-1|NA|TRBJ2-6
CSVETAVTGPSTGANVLTF
>TRBV3-1|medium-sized|TRBJ2-3
CASSPRSAGKDTQYF
>TRBV7-2|NA|TRBJ1-2
CASSLGQGPFFYGYTF
>TRBV5-1|NA|TRBJ2-2
CASTESSVGELFF
>TRBV3-1|NA|TRBJ2-7
CASSPLLIRQGALNYEQYF
>TRBV12-3/TRBV12-4|NA|TRBJ1-2
CASSIMAGYTF
>TRBV12-2|NA|TRBJ2-1
CASRLEDPSGGANEQFF